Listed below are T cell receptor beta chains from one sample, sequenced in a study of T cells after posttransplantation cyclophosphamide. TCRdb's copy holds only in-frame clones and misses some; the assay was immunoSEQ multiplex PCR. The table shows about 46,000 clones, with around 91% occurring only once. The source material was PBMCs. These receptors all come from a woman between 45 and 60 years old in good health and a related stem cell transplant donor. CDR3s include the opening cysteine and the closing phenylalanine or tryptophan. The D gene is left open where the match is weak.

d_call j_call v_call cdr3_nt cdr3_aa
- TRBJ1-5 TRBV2 TGTGCCAGCAGGGAGAGGTGGGCAGGGTTGGACCAGCCCCAGCATTTT CASRERWAGLDQPQHF
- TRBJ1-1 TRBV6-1 TGTGCCAGCAGTGAAGCGCACGGGGTGAACACTGAAGCTTTCTTT CASSEAHGVNTEAFF
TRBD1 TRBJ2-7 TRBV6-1 TGTGCCAGCACCCTGAAGACAGGGCTCACCTACGAGCAGTACTTC CASTLKTGLTYEQYF
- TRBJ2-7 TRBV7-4 TGTGCCAGCAGCTTAGATCACACGCCAGGGGATTACGAGCAGTACTTC CASSLDHTPGDYEQYF
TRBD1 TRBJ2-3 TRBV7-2 TGTGCCAGCAGCTTAGTGGGGACAGGGGCCCGCACAGATACGCAGTATTTT CASSLVGTGARTDTQYF
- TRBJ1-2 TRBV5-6 TGTGCCAGCAGCTGGGACACCGGCTATGGCTACACCTTC CASSWDTGYGYTF
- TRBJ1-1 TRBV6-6 TGTGCCAGCAGTTACTCGAACAGTAAAAACACTGAAGCTTTCTTT CASSYSNSKNTEAFF
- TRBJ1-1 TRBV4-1 TGCGCCAGCACCCTGGGGAGGGTCTGGGACACTGAAGCTTTCTTT CASTLGRVWDTEAFF
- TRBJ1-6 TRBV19 TGTGCCAGTAGTATAGGAGGGAGGTGGGATTCACCCCTCCACTTT CASSIGGRWDSPLHF
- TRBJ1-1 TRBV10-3 TGTGCCATCAGTGAGGCGAGCGGAGGGAACACTGAAGCTTTCTTT CAISEASGGNTEAFF
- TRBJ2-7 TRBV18 TGTGCCAGCTCATTGGGCAGGGGAATCGACGAGCAGTACTTC CASSLGRGIDEQYF